The source of this T cell receptor beta chain is a study of OX40 agonist ivuxolimab in advanced cancers. Study-wide context: Each patient was given ivuxolimab into a vein every 2 weeks, at 0.01 to 10 mg/kg. Study results and caveats: The expanded peripheral T cells' antigen specificity was not determined.

Method: immunoSEQ multiplex PCR; TCRdb's copy keeps in-frame clones and lacks some. The repertoire holds 20,000 to 30,000 clones, with about four fifths as singletons. A history of autoimmune disease or systemic immunosuppression excluded patients. Blood specimens came from baseline, cycle 4 day 1, and cycle 7 day 1. Comment on this clone: Its antigen remains unidentified.

The TCR sequence derives from an adult with an advanced solid tumor such as melanoma, head and neck, liver or kidney cancer. Sequencing was performed on CD4+ or CD8+ T cells sorted from blood, taken in a trial of the OX40 agonist ivuxolimab.

CDR3 nucleotide sequence: TGTGCCAGCAGTGCCACCGGGACAGGGGGGACTGAAGCTTTCTTT. Amino acid sequence: CASSATGTGGTEAFF. V and J are TRBV4-2 and TRBJ1-1, with 11 bases fitting TRBD1. Germline CDR1 and CDR2: LGHNA and YNFKEQ. V shed 6 bases and J 5 bases; nucleotides not matched to a gene: 8. The CDR3 runs 15 residues.